The T cell receptor beta chain described here comes from a study of T cell responses to AZD1222 COVID-19 vaccine. TCRdb's table, derived via immunoSEQ multiplex PCR, lists solely in-frame clones and lacks some. The sample has some 170,000 clones, approximately 92% seen once. Remarks on this clone: As yet, its antigen is unknown.

Overall study findings and caveats: Vaccine-related CD4 TCRs covered spike, predominating at 160-218 and 743-854.

The sample was peripheral blood, taken 28 days after the second dose of the MenACWY control vaccine. The TCR sequence derives from an adult who received the MenACWY meningococcal vaccine as a control.

CDR3 amino acids: CASSFDGQGAFGYTF. The CDR3 DNA is TGCGCCAGCAGCTTTGACGGACAGGGGGCATTTGGCTACACCTTC. The genes are TRBV5-1 and TRBJ1-2, with 11 bases lining up with TRBD1. J lost 7 bases, V lost 2 bases, and 7 bases had no gene match. CDR3 length: 15 residues. Germline lookup yields CDR1 SGHRS and CDR2 YFSETQ.